This entry is about one T cell receptor beta chain. The antigen is unknown. These data belong to a study of vaccination and CD4 T cells after COVID-19. Overall study context: Post-vaccine specimens were obtained a median roughly 70 days after dose two (range 14 to 241). Overlapping spike pools from SARS-CoV-2 and HCoV-NL63, HCoV-OC43 and HCoV-229E served as culture stimuli.

Noted treatment: approximately nine-day PBMC culture with coronavirus spike peptide pools or control peptides (ViraFEST assay). ViraFEST sequenced TCRs after peptide-pool expansion of antigen-specific T cells. Wells contained around 1.8 million PBMCs each, and these were cultured with about 10 IU/ml IL-2 and 9.5 to 10 ug/ml peptide pools. The Oncomine TCR Beta short-read assay sequenced DNA from cultured CD4+ T cells. A single record per CDR3 protein comes from TCRdb applying MiXCR to the PCR reads. The sample holds 8,500 to 14,000 distinct CDR3 sequences, roughly 40% seen once. The clonotype comes from a human donor who had recovered from COVID-19. What was sequenced was CD4+ T cells from blood, cultured in vitro.

CDR3 DNA sequence: TGTGCCTGGAGTGTAACTAGCGGGGTCTACGAGCAGTACTTC. Amino acids: CAWSVTSGVYEQYF. This sequence joins TRBV30 and TRBJ2-7; 10 bases are shared with TRBD2. The CDR3 length is 14 residues. V shed 0 bases, J shed 3 bases, and the junction held 2 bases outside the gene matches. Germline V lookup: CDR1 GTSNPN, CDR2 SVGIG (reference sequence).